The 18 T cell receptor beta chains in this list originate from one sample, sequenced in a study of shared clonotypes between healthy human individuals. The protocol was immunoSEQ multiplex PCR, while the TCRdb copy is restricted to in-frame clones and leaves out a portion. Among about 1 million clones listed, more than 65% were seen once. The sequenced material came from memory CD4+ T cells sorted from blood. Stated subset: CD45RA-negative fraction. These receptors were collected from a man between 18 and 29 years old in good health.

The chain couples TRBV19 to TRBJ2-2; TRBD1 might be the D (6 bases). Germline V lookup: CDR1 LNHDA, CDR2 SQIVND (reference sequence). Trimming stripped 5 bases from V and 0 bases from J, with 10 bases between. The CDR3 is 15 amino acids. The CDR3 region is CASSPDRANTGELFF. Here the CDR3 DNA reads TGTGCCAGTAGTCCGGACAGAGCGAACACCGGGGAGCTGTTTTTT.

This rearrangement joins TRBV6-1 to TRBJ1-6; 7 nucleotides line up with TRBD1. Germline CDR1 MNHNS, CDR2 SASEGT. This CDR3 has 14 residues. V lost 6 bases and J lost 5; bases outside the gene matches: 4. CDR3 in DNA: TGTGCCAGCAGGGAACAGGGGAATAATTCACCCCTCCACTTT. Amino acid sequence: CASREQGNNSPLHF.

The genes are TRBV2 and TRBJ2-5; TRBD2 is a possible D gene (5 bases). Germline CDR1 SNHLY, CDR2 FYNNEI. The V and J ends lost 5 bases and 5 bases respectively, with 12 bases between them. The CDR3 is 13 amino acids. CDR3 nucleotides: TGTGCCAGCAGTCCCCGAGAGGGCGAGACCCAGTACTTC. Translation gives CASSPREGETQYF.

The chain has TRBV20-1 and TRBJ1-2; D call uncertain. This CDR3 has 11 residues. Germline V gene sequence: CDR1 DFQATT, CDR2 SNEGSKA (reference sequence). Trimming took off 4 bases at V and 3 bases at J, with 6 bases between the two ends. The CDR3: CSANSYYGYTF. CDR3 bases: TGCAGTGCTAACAGTTACTATGGCTACACCTTC.

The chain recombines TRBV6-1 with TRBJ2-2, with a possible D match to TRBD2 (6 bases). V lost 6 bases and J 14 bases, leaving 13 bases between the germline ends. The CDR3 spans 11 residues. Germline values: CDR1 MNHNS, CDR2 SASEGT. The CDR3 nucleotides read TGTGCCAGCAGCCGGGACTCCGGTCTGTTTTTT. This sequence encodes CASSRDSGLFF.

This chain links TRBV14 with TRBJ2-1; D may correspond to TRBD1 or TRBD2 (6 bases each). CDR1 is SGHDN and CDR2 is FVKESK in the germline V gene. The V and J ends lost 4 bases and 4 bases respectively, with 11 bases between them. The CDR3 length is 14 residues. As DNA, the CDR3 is TGTGCCAGCAGCCTCGGGGGCGGATACAATGAGCAGTTCTTC. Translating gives CASSLGGGYNEQFF. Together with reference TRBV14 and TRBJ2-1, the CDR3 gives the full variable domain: EAGVTQFPSHSVIEKGQTVTLRCDPISGHDNLYWYRRVMGKEIKFLLHFVKESKQDESGMPNNRFLAERTGGTYSTLKVQPAELEDSGVYFCASSLGGGYNEQFFGPGTRLTVL.

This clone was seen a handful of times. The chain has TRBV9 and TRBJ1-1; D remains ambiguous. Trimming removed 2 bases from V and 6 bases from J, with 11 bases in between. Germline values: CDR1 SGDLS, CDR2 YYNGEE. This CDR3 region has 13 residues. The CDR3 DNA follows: TGTGCCAGCAGCGTCTCCGTGGTCTCTGAAGCTTTCTTT. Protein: CASSVSVVSEAFF.

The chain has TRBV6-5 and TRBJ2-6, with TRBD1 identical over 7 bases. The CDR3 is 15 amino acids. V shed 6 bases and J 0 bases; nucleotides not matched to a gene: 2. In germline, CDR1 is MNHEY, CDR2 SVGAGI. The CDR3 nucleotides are TGTGCCAGCAGCGACAGGGACTCTGGGGCCAACGTCCTGACTTTC. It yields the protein CASSDRDSGANVLTF.

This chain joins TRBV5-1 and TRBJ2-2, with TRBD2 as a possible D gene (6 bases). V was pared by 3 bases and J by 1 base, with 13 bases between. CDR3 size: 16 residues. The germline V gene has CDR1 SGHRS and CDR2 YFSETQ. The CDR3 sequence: CASSWGSGGNTGELFF. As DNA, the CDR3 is TGCGCCAGCAGCTGGGGTAGCGGAGGGAACACCGGGGAGCTGTTTTTT.

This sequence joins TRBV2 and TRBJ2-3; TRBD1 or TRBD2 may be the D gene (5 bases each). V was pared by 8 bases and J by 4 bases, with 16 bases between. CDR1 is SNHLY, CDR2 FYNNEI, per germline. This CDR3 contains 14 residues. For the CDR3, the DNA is TGTGCCAGCGCCTTTGGGGGTGGATCAGATACGCAGTATTTT. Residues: CASAFGGGSDTQYF.

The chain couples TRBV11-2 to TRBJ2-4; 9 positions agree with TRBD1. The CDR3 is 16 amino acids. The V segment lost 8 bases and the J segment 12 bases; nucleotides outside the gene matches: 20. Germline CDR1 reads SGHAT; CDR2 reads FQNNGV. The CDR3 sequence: CASRPTNDRTGQGQYF. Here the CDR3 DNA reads TGTGCCAGCCGACCCACCAACGACAGGACGGGACAGGGTCAGTACTTC. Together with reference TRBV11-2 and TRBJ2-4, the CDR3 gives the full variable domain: EAGVAQSPRYKIIEKRQSVAFWCNPISGHATLYWYQQILGQGPKLLIQFQNNGVVDDSQLPKDRFSAERLKGVDSTLKIQPAKLEDSAVYLCASRPTNDRTGQGQYFGAGTRLSVL.

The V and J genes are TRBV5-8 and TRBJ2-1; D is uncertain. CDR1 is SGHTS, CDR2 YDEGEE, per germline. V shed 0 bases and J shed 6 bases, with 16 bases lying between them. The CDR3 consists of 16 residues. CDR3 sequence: CASSLVRGVGTNEQFF. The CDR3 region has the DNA TGTGCCAGCAGCTTGGTCCGAGGAGTTGGTACCAATGAGCAGTTCTTC.

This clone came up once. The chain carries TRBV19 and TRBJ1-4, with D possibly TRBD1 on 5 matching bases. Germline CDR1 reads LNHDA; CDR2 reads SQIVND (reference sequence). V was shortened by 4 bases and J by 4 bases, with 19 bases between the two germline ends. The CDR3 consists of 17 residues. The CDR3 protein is CASSRPRGGADNEKLFF. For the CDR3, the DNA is TGTGCCAGTAGTAGGCCGCGCGGCGGGGCAGATAATGAAAAACTGTTTTTT.

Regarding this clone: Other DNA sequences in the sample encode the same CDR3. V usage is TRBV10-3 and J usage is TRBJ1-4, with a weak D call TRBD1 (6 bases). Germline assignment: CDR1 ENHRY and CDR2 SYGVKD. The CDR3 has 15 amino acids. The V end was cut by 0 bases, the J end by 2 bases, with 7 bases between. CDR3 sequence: CAISESQGTNEKLFF. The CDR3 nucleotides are TGTGCCATCAGTGAGTCTCAGGGGACTAATGAAAAACTGTTTTTT.

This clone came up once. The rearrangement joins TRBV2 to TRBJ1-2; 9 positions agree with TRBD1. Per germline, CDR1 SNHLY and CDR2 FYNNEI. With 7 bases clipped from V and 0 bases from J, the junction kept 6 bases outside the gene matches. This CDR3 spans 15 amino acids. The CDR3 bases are TGTGCCAGCACCGGACAGGGGCCAACTAACTATGGCTACACCTTC. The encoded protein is CASTGQGPTNYGYTF.

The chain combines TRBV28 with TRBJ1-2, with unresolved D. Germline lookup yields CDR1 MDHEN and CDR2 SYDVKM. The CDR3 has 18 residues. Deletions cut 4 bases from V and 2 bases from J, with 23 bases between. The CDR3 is CASSSTITAQRLNYGYTF. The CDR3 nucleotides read TGTGCCAGCAGTTCAACCATCACAGCCCAGCGCCTCAACTATGGCTACACCTTC.

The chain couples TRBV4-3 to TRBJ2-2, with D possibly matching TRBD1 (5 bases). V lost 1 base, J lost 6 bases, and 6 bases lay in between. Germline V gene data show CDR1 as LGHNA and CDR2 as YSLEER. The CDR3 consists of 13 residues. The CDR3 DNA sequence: TGCGCCAGCAGCCAAGCAGGGTCCGGGGAGCTGTTTTTT. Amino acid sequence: CASSQAGSGELFF.

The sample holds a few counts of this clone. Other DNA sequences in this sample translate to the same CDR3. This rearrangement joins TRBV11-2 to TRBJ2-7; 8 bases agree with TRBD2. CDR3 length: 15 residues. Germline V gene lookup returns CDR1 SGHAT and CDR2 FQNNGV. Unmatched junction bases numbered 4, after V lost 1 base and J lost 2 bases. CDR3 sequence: CASSLVAGSTYEQYF. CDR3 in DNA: TGTGCCAGCAGCTTAGTAGCGGGATCTACCTACGAGCAGTACTTC.